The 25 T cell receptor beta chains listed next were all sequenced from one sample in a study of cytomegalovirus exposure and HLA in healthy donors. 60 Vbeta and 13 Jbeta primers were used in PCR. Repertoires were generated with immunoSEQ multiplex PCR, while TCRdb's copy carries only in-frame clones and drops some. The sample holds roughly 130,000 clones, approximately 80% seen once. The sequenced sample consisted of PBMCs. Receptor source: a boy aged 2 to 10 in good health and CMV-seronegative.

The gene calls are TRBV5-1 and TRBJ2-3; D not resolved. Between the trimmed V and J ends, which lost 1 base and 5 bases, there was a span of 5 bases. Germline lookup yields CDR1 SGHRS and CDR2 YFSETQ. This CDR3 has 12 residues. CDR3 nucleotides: TGCGCCAGCAGCTTGTACTTAGATACGCAGTATTTT. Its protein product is CASSLYLDTQYF. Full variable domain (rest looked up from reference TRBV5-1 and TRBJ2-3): KAGVTQTPRYLIKTRGQQVTLSCSPISGHRSVSWYQQTPGQGLQFLFEYFSETQRNKGNFPGRFSGRQFSNSRSEMNVSTLELGDSALYLCASSLYLDTQYFGPGTRLTVL.

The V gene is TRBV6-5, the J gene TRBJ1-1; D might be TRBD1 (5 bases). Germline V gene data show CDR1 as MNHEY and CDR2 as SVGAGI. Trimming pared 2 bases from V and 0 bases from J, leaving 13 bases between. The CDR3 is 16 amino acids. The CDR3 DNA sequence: TGTGCCAGCAGTTACGTACAGGAGCCCATGAACACTGAAGCTTTCTTT. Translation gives CASSYVQEPMNTEAFF.

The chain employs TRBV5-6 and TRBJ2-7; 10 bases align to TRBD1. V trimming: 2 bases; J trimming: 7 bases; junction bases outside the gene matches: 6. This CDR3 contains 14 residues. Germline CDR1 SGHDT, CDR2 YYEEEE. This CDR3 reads CASSFWTGGMEQYF. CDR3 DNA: TGTGCCAGCAGCTTCTGGACAGGGGGTATGGAGCAGTACTTC.

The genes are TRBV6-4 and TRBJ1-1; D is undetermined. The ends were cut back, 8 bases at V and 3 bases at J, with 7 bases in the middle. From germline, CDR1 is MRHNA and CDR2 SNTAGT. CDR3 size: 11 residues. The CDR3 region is CASHRDTEAFF. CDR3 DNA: TGTGCCAGCCACAGAGACACTGAAGCTTTCTTT.

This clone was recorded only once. CDR3 in amino acids: CASSQDLPGGAEQFF. The CDR3 DNA is TGCGCCAGCAGCCAAGATCTGCCAGGGGGCGCTGAGCAGTTCTTC. The rearrangement uses TRBV4-1 and TRBJ2-1; TRBD1 matches at 8 bases. CDR1 is MGHRA and CDR2 is YSYEKL in the germline V gene. V was clipped by 0 bases and J by 9 bases; unmatched bases: 7. This CDR3 is built from 15 residues.

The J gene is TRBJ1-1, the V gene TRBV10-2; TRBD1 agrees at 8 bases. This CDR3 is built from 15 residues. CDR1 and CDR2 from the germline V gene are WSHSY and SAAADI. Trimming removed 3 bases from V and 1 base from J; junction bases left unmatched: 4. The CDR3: CASSDTGTGNTEAFF. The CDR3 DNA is TGCGCCAGCAGTGATACCGGGACAGGGAACACTGAAGCTTTCTTT.

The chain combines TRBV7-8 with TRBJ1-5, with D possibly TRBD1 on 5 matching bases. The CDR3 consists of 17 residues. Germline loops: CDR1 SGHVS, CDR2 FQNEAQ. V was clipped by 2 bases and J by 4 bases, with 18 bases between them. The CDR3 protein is CASSLMQGLSGNQPQHF. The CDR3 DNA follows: TGTGCCAGCAGCTTAATGCAGGGACTTAGTGGGAATCAGCCCCAGCATTTT.

CDR3 residues: CASSLVASGNYEQYV. CDR3 DNA: TGTGCCAGCAGCTTAGTGGCTAGCGGAAACTACGAGCAGTACGTC. The J gene is TRBJ2-7, the V gene TRBV11-2; 7 bases align to TRBD2. CDR1 is SGHAT and CDR2 is FQNNGV in the germline V gene. This CDR3 spans 15 amino acids. V shed 1 base, J shed 3 bases, and the junction held 6 bases outside the gene matches.

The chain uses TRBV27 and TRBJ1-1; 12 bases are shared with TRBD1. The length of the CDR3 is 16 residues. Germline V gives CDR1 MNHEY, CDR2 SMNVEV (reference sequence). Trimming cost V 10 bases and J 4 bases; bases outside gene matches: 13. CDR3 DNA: TGTGCCACCGTAAAAGCCGGGACAGGGGGCTTCACTGAAGCTTTCTTT. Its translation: CATVKAGTGGFTEAFF.

As DNA, the CDR3 is TGCAGCGTGGGACTAGCGGGGGATGAAACCGGGGAGCTGTTTTTT. It translates to CSVGLAGDETGELFF. The chain couples TRBV29-1 to TRBJ2-2; 14 nucleotides line up with TRBD2. There are 15 residues in the CDR3. V dropped 6 bases and J dropped 5; count of bases not matched to a gene: 5. From germline, CDR1 is SQVTM and CDR2 ANQGSEA.

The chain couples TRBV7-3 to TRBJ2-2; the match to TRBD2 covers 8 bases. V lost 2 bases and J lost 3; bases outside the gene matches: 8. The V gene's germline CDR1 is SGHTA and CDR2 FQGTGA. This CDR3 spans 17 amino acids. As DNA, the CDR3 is TGTGCCAGCAGCTTAGACGGTGGAGCGGGGGACACCGGGGAGCTGTTTTTT. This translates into CASSLDGGAGDTGELFF.

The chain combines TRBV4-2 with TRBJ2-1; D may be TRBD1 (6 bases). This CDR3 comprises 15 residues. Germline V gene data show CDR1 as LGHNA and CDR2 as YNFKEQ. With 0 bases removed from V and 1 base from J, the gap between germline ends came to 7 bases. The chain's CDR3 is CASSQDQGSYNEQFF. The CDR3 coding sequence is TGTGCCAGCAGCCAAGACCAGGGGTCCTACAATGAGCAGTTCTTC.

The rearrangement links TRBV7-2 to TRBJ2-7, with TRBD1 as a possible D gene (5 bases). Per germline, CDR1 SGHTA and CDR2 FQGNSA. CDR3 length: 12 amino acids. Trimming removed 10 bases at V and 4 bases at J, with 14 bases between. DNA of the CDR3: TGTGCCACCATAGGGGCCCATTACGAGCAGTACTTC. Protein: CATIGAHYEQYF.

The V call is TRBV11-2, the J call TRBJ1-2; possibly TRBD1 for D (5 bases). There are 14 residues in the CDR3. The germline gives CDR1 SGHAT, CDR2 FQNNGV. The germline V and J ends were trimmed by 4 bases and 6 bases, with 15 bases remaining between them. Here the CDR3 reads CASSSPGGRDGYTF. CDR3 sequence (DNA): TGTGCCAGCAGCTCCCCGGGGGGAAGAGATGGCTACACCTTC.

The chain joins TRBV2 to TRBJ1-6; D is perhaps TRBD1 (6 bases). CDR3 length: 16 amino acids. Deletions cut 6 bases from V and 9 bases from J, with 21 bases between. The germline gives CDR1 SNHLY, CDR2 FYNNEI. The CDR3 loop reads CASSLRQDPRSSPLHF. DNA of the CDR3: TGTGCCAGCAGCTTAAGACAGGACCCGCGGAGTTCACCCCTCCACTTT. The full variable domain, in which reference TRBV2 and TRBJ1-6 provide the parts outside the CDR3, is EPEVTQTPSHQVTQMGQEVILRCVPISNHLYFYWYRQILGQKVEFLVSFYNNEISEKSEIFDDQFSVERPDGSNFTLKIRSTKLEDSAMYFCASSLRQDPRSSPLHFGNGTRLTVT.

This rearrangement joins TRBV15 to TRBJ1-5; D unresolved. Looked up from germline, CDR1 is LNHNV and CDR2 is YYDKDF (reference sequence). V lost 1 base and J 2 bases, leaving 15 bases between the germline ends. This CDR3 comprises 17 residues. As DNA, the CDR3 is TGTGCCACCAGCAGAGGTCGGGGTGGGGAAGGCAATCAGCCCCAGCATTTT. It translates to CATSRGRGGEGNQPQHF.

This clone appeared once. The CDR3 sequence is CASSETSPRAFF. The CDR3 DNA sequence: TGTGCCAGCAGTGAAACTAGCCCGAGGGCTTTCTTT. J is TRBJ1-1 and V is TRBV6-1; D call uncertain. The germline gives CDR1 MNHNS, CDR2 SASEGT. The CDR3 totals 12 residues. The ends were cut back, 2 bases at V and 11 bases at J, with 12 bases in the middle.

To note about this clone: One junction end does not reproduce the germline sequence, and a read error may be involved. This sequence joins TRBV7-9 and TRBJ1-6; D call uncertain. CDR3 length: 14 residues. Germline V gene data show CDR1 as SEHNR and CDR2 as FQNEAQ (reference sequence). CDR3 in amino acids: CASSLGLGDSPLHF. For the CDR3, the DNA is TGTGCCAGCAGTTTAGGGCTCGGGGATTCACCCCTCCACTTT.

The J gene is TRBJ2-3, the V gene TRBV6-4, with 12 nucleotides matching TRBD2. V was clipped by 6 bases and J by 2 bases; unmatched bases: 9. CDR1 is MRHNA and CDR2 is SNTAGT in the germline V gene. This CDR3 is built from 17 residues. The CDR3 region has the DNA TGTGCCAGCAGCCCACTAGCGGGGGGTTCGGACACAGATACGCAGTATTTT. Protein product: CASSPLAGGSDTDTQYF.

CDR3 residues: CASSGRGGSSYNEQFF. The CDR3 DNA follows: TGCGCCAGCAGCGGAAGGGGGGGAAGCTCCTACAATGAGCAGTTCTTC. The V call is TRBV5-1, the J call TRBJ2-1, with D possibly matching TRBD2 (7 bases). CDR1 and CDR2 from the germline V gene are SGHRS and YFSETQ. The V gene lost 4 bases and the J gene lost 0 bases, with 14 bases spanning the gap. This CDR3 is built from 16 residues. Looking up the rest from reference TRBV5-1 and TRBJ2-1 gives the full variable domain: KAGVTQTPRYLIKTRGQQVTLSCSPISGHRSVSWYQQTPGQGLQFLFEYFSETQRNKGNFPGRFSGRQFSNSRSEMNVSTLELGDSALYLCASSGRGGSSYNEQFFGPGTRLTVL.

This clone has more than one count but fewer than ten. CDR3 residues: CASSIGQLSTNEKLFF. Here the CDR3 DNA reads TGTGCCAGTAGTATAGGACAGCTCAGCACTAATGAAAAACTGTTTTTT. V usage is TRBV19 and J usage is TRBJ1-4; D is perhaps TRBD1 (5 bases). Between the trimmed V and J ends, which lost 1 base and 2 bases, there was a span of 11 bases. This CDR3 has 16 residues. The germline V gene encodes CDR1 LNHDA and CDR2 SQIVND (reference sequence).

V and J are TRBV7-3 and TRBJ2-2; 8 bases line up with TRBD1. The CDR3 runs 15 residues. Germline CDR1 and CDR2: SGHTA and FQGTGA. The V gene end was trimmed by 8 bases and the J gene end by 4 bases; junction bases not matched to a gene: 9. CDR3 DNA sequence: TGTGCCAGCGGACACAGGGGGTCTAGCACCGGGGAGCTGTTTTTT. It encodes CASGHRGSSTGELFF.

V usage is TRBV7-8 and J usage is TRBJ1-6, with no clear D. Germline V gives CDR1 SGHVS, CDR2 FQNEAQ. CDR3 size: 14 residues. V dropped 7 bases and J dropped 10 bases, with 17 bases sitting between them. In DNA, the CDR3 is TGTGCCAGCATCGAGGGCACAGACGGGTCACCCCTCCACTTT. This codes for CASIEGTDGSPLHF. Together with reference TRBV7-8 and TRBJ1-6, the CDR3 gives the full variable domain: GAGVSQSPRYKVAKRGQDVALRCDPISGHVSLFWYQQALGQGPEFLTYFQNEAQLDKSGLPSDRFFAERPEGSVSTLKIQRTQQEDSAVYLCASIEGTDGSPLHFGNGTRLTVT.

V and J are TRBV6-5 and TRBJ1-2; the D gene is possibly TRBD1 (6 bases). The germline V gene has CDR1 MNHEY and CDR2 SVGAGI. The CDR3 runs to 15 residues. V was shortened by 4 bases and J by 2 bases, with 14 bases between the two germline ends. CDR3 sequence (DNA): TGTGCCAGCAGTTCCCTTCCGGGACAAAACTATGGCTACACCTTC. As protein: CASSSLPGQNYGYTF.

The CDR3 coding sequence is TGTGCCAGCAGTGGGACTAGCGGGCCTCTAGCCAAAAACATTCAGTACTTC. It is translated as CASSGTSGPLAKNIQYF. The chain joins TRBV2 to TRBJ2-4; TRBD2 matches at 11 bases. V was pared by 4 bases and J by 0 bases, with 5 bases of the junction left unmatched. The CDR3 has 17 residues. CDR1 SNHLY and CDR2 FYNNEI come from the germline V gene.